The 2 T cell receptor beta chains reported below all come from one sample, sequenced in a study of cytomegalovirus exposure and HLA in healthy donors. PCR primers comprised 60 Vbeta and 13 Jbeta primers. TCRdb keeps only in-frame clones here, not all; method: immunoSEQ multiplex PCR. This sample has about 85,000 clones, with 60% to 80% found just once. The specimen was PBMCs. The receptor source for this set is a boy younger than 18 in good health and CMV-seronegative.

This sequence joins TRBV30 and TRBJ2-3; D is uncertain. Germline V gene sequence: CDR1 GTSNPN, CDR2 SVGIG (reference sequence). CDR3 size: 15 residues. Trimming removed 2 bases at V and 0 bases at J, with 12 bases between. The CDR3 is CAWSPQSYSTDTQYF. In DNA, the CDR3 is TGTGCCTGGAGTCCACAGAGTTATAGCACAGATACGCAGTATTTT.

The gene calls are TRBV30 and TRBJ2-1, with D perhaps matching TRBD1 (6 bases). The CDR3 consists of 16 residues. Germline V gene sequence: CDR1 GTSNPN, CDR2 SVGIG (reference sequence). Trimming left V 1 base short and J 8 bases short, with 21 bases between. The chain's CDR3 is CAWSASPAGDIDEQFF. In nucleotides, the CDR3 is TGTGCCTGGAGTGCTTCGCCGGCAGGGGATATCGATGAGCAGTTCTTC.